This T cell receptor beta chain was sequenced during a study of a mutant IDH1 vaccine in newly diagnosed glioma. Study-wide background: A roughly 62% male, approximately 38% female split and a mean age of approximately 40 years characterized treated patients. Before enrollment, the patients had been treated with radiotherapy alone, temozolomide alone, or both together. Most of them had received both.

About this clone itself: Its target is not known.

This CDR3 has 13 residues. Germline CDR1 and CDR2: LNHDA and SQIVND (reference sequence). Trimming left V 4 bases short and J 2 bases short, with 8 bases between. As to time point: week 5, during vaccination. Every vaccination contained 300 ug of the mutant IDH1 20-mer peptide and was paired with topical imiquimod. The repertoire was sequenced with immunoSEQ multiplex PCR; TCRdb's copy has only in-frame clones and lacks some. This sample has 40,000 or so clones; roughly 74% occur once, and the top ten carry roughly 5.5%. This TCR was recovered from a man in his forties with glioma. V and J are TRBV19 and TRBJ1-2; weak D call: TRBD1 (5 bases). Material: PBMCs, obtained from a glioma patient whose treatment included an IDH1 peptide vaccine. CDR3 protein: CASSTDRNYGYTF. CDR3 in DNA: TGTGCCAGTAGTACTGACAGAAACTATGGCTACACCTTC. The complete variable domain, with remaining parts taken from reference TRBV19 and TRBJ1-2, reads DGGITQSPKYLFRKEGQNVTLSCEQNLNHDAMYWYRQDPGQGLRLIYYSQIVNDFQKGDIAEGYSVSREKKESFPLTVTSAQKNPTAFYLCASSTDRNYGYTFGSGTRLTVV.